The 31 T cell receptor beta chains listed next were all sequenced from one sample in a study of PD-1 blockade in classical Hodgkin lymphoma. Measured with immunoSEQ multiplex PCR; TCRdb has only the in-frame clones, and not every one. The sample includes about 97,000 clones, approximately 83% of them seen just once. No patient escaped relapse after autologous stem cell transplantation, and brentuximab vedotin exposure varied. This sample comprised peripheral blood mononuclear cells (PBMCs), obtained at baseline. All receptors derive from a human donor with classical Hodgkin lymphoma.

The chain couples TRBV5-6 to TRBJ1-1; perhaps TRBD1 as D (6 bases). Germline V gene sequence: CDR1 SGHDT, CDR2 YYEEEE. V was cut by 0 bases and J by 8 bases, with 14 bases left in between. The CDR3 extends over 14 amino acids. The CDR3 DNA follows: TGTGCCAGCAGCTTGGCCTGGACAGCGTCAGAAGCTTTCTTT. It is translated as CASSLAWTASEAFF. Using reference TRBV5-6 and TRBJ1-1 for the parts outside the CDR3, the full variable domain is DAGVTQSPTHLIKTRGQQVTLRCSPKSGHDTVSWYQQALGQGPQFIFQYYEEEERQRGNFPDRFSGHQFPNYSSELNVNALLLGDSALYLCASSLAWTASEAFFGQGTRLTVV.

This clone has more than one count but fewer than ten. The rearrangement links TRBV11-2 to TRBJ1-1; 10 nucleotides align to TRBD1. J was trimmed by 11 bases and V by 4 bases; bases with no gene match: 13. This CDR3 contains 15 residues. Germline CDR1 SGHAT, CDR2 FQNNGV. The CDR3 sequence: CASSSIRSGQGIAFF. The CDR3, as DNA: TGTGCCAGCAGCTCAATCCGATCGGGACAGGGGATCGCTTTCTTT.

The chain joins TRBV29-1 to TRBJ1-1, with D unresolved. V was shortened by 4 bases and J by 0 bases, with 9 bases between the two germline ends. The CDR3 runs to 13 residues. CDR1 is SQVTM, CDR2 ANQGSEA, per germline. In DNA form, the CDR3 reads TGCAGCGTTGTGCTCAGGCTGAACACTGAAGCTTTCTTT. This gives the protein CSVVLRLNTEAFF.

This chain uses TRBV5-1 with TRBJ1-1, with D maybe TRBD1 (5 bases). Germline CDR1 and CDR2: SGHRS and YFSETQ. Deletions cut 5 bases from V and 0 bases from J, with 8 bases between. The CDR3 totals 13 residues. The CDR3 nucleotides are TGCGCCAGCAGGGGGCAGGTGAACACTGAAGCTTTCTTT. Protein sequence: CASRGQVNTEAFF.

The J gene is TRBJ1-1, the V gene TRBV29-1; 9 nucleotides agree with TRBD1. Germline CDR1 is SQVTM and CDR2 is ANQGSEA. The CDR3 has 14 amino acids. Losses at the gene ends were 6 bases for V and 0 bases for J; bases not matched to a gene: 5. The CDR3 here is CSVGDRALNTEAFF. The CDR3 nucleotides read TGCAGCGTGGGGGACAGGGCCTTGAACACTGAAGCTTTCTTT.

There are a few counts of this clone. The rearrangement joins TRBV28 to TRBJ2-6; 7 positions match TRBD1. Looked up from germline, CDR1 is MDHEN and CDR2 is SYDVKM. The CDR3 contains 19 residues. The ends lost 5 bases at V and 2 bases at J; junction bases unmatched: 15. CDR3 DNA: TGTGCCAGCAGTGGCCCCTCTTGGGCAGGGGGAACTGGGGCCAACGTCCTGACTTTC. It specifies CASSGPSWAGGTGANVLTF.

This clone was detected only a few times. This rearrangement joins TRBV28 to TRBJ2-7; D gene uncertain. V shed 4 bases and J shed 4 bases, with 14 bases lying between them. The CDR3 loop spans 14 amino acids. CDR1 and CDR2 (germline): MDHEN, SYDVKM. This CDR3 reads CASSSPPQAYEQYF. In nucleotides, the CDR3 is TGTGCCAGCAGTTCCCCCCCGCAGGCATACGAGCAGTACTTC. Supplemented by reference TRBV28 and TRBJ2-7, the full variable domain reads DVKVTQSSRYLVKRTGEKVFLECVQDMDHENMFWYRQDPGLGLRLIYFSYDVKMKEKGDIPEGYSVSREKKERFSLILESASTNQTSMYLCASSSPPQAYEQYFGPGTRLTVT.

The chain recombines TRBV27 with TRBJ2-7; no reliable D call. CDR3 length equals 13 residues. Looked up from germline, CDR1 is MNHEY and CDR2 is SMNVEV (reference sequence). Trimming stripped 5 bases from V and 4 bases from J, with 12 bases between. The CDR3 DNA reads TGTGCCAGCAGTCACCGACCCTCTTACGAGCAGTACTTC. This encodes CASSHRPSYEQYF.

The V call is TRBV5-1, the J call TRBJ2-3; TRBD2 agrees at 11 bases. The V gene's germline CDR1 is SGHRS and CDR2 YFSETQ. There are 14 residues in the CDR3. The trim removed 5 bases at V and 4 bases at J, leaving 3 bases unmatched. This CDR3 is CASRLAGEPDTQYF. The CDR3 DNA reads as TGCGCCAGCAGACTAGCGGGAGAACCAGATACGCAGTATTTT.

The V and J genes are TRBV7-8 and TRBJ2-7, with 8 bases fitting TRBD2. This CDR3 contains 14 residues. The V gene end was trimmed by 5 bases and the J gene end by 3 bases; junction bases not matched to a gene: 6. Germline V gene data show CDR1 as SGHVS and CDR2 as FQNEAQ. CDR3 in amino acids: CASSPLAGSYEQYF. CDR3 bases: TGTGCCAGCAGCCCCTTAGCGGGAAGCTACGAGCAGTACTTC.

In DNA form, the CDR3 reads TGTGCCTGGAACCGGGGACAGGCCCAAGAGACCCAGTACTTC. This codes for CAWNRGQAQETQYF. The chain combines TRBV30 with TRBJ2-5; 8 positions match TRBD1. This CDR3 contains 14 residues. From germline, CDR1 is GTSNPN and CDR2 SVGIG (reference sequence). With V trimmed by 4 bases and J by 1 base, 5 bases remained unmatched. The variable domain in full, with the rest retrieved from reference TRBV30 and TRBJ2-5, is SQTIHQWPATLVQPVGSPLSLECTVEGTSNPNLYWYRQAAGRGLQLLFYSVGIGQISSEVPQNLSASRPQDRQFILSSKKLLLSDSGFYLCAWNRGQAQETQYFGPGTRLLVL.

V usage is TRBV5-4 and J usage is TRBJ2-5; 10 bases match TRBD2. Germline V gene sequence: CDR1 SGHNT, CDR2 YYREEE (reference sequence). The V gene end was trimmed by 1 base and the J gene end by 5 bases; junction bases not matched to a gene: 11. CDR3 size: 17 residues. The CDR3 DNA is TGTGCCAGCAGCTTGAGGCTTTCCAGCGGGAGGGCGGAGACCCAGTACTTC. Protein sequence: CASSLRLSSGRAETQYF.

This chain connects TRBV9 to TRBJ1-2; D uncertain. CDR1 and CDR2 from the germline V gene are SGDLS and YYNGEE. Trimming took off 0 bases at V and 4 bases at J, with 7 bases between the two ends. The CDR3 runs 13 residues. CDR3 sequence (DNA): TGTGCCAGCAGCGTAGGATCGAGCTATGGCTACACCTTC. This codes for CASSVGSSYGYTF.

Note on this clone: A much larger clone sits a single nucleotide away, making a read error possible. Other DNA sequences in the same sample also yield this CDR3. The V call is TRBV7-3, the J call TRBJ1-1; D not certain. The V end lost 2 bases, the J end lost 0 bases, and 4 bases lay between the germline ends. CDR3 length: 13 residues. Per germline, CDR1 SGHTA and CDR2 FQGTGA. CDR3 region: CASSLVLNTEAFF. The CDR3 coding sequence is TGTGCCAGCAGCTTAGTCCTGAACACTGAAGCTTTCTTT.

This rearrangement joins TRBV5-4 to TRBJ2-5, with 10 bases lining up with TRBD1. The CDR3 has 15 amino acids. Germline values: CDR1 SGHNT, CDR2 YYREEE (reference sequence). V lost 3 bases and J lost 5; bases outside the gene matches: 7. The CDR3 spells CASSSRTGGAETQYF. Written as DNA, the CDR3 is TGTGCCAGCAGCTCCCGGACAGGGGGGGCTGAGACCCAGTACTTC. The full variable domain, its missing parts supplied by reference TRBV5-4 and TRBJ2-5, is ETGVTQSPTHLIKTRGQQVTLRCSSQSGHNTVSWYQQALGQGPQFIFQYYREEENGRGNFPPRFSGLQFPNYSSELNVNALELDDSALYLCASSSRTGGAETQYFGPGTRLLVL.

V and J are TRBV18 and TRBJ2-7, with 8 bases that match TRBD2. Looked up from germline, CDR1 is KGHSH and CDR2 is LQKENI. J was trimmed by 2 bases and V by 3 bases; bases with no gene match: 9. The CDR3 spans 16 residues. In DNA form, the CDR3 reads TGTGCCAGCTCACCCGGGGGACGGGAGGGTACCTACGAGCAGTACTTC. It codes for CASSPGGREGTYEQYF.

The CDR3 nucleotides are TGTGCCAGCAGTCGCCTGGCCCTAGCGGGAGTCATCGGGGAGACCCAGTACTTC. Encoded protein: CASSRLALAGVIGETQYF. The chain has TRBV5-5 and TRBJ2-5; 10 positions match TRBD2. The germline V gene has CDR1 SGHKS and CDR2 YYEKEE (reference sequence). This CDR3 is 18 amino acids long. V dropped 5 bases and J dropped 5; count of bases not matched to a gene: 18.

This sequence joins TRBV28 and TRBJ2-2; D is unresolved. This CDR3 has 14 amino acids. CDR1 is MDHEN, CDR2 SYDVKM, per germline. Between the trimmed V and J ends, which lost 6 bases and 3 bases, there was a span of 11 bases. CDR3 region: CASSPGAYTGELFF. Written as DNA, the CDR3 is TGTGCCAGCAGCCCCGGAGCCTACACCGGGGAGCTGTTTTTT. The variable domain in full, completed from reference TRBV28 and TRBJ2-2, reads DVKVTQSSRYLVKRTGEKVFLECVQDMDHENMFWYRQDPGLGLRLIYFSYDVKMKEKGDIPEGYSVSREKKERFSLILESASTNQTSMYLCASSPGAYTGELFFGEGSRLTVL.

The chain uses TRBV18 and TRBJ1-3; TRBD1 might be the D (5 bases). Germline V CDR1 and CDR2: KGHSH, LQKENI. V lost 3 bases, J lost 0 bases, and 12 bases lay in between. This CDR3 contains 16 residues. The CDR3 protein is CASSPATAVSGNTIYF. DNA for the CDR3: TGTGCCAGCTCACCCGCGACAGCCGTCTCTGGAAACACCATATATTTT.

This clone was picked up one time. The chain recombines TRBV5-8 with TRBJ2-7, with TRBD2 as a possible D gene (8 bases). Trimming removed 6 bases at V and 6 bases at J, with 22 bases between. The CDR3 is 15 amino acids. Germline lookup yields CDR1 SGHTS and CDR2 YDEGEE. Here the CDR3 DNA reads TGTGCCAGCACCCCGGGAGGGGCAGGGGGTTTCGAGCAGTACTTC. As protein: CASTPGGAGGFEQYF.

This rearrangement joins TRBV7-8 to TRBJ1-1; D unresolved. The CDR3 length is 12 residues. Trimming left V 2 bases short and J 10 bases short, with 11 bases between. CDR1 is SGHVS and CDR2 is FQNEAQ in the germline V gene. CDR3 DNA: TGTGCCAGCAGCTTACCCCCTTTATCAGCTTTCTTT. It encodes CASSLPPLSAFF. The variable domain in full, with the rest retrieved from reference TRBV7-8 and TRBJ1-1, is GAGVSQSPRYKVAKRGQDVALRCDPISGHVSLFWYQQALGQGPEFLTYFQNEAQLDKSGLPSDRFFAERPEGSVSTLKIQRTQQEDSAVYLCASSLPPLSAFFGQGTRLTVV.

DNA of the CDR3: TGTGCCAGCAGCTCCCCTACCTCCCTAGGCCAGACCCAGTACTTC. It is translated as CASSSPTSLGQTQYF. V usage is TRBV5-6 and J usage is TRBJ2-5; D ambiguous. V shed 3 bases and J shed 6 bases, with 18 bases lying between them. Germline CDR1 and CDR2: SGHDT and YYEEEE. The CDR3 spans 15 residues.

This clone was recorded once. The chain uses TRBV7-3 and TRBJ2-1; 7 positions agree with TRBD2. V was pared by 4 bases and J by 5 bases, with 11 bases of the junction left unmatched. CDR1 and CDR2 (germline): SGHTA, FQGTGA. The CDR3 has 16 residues. This CDR3 reads CASSSEVGRSNNEQFF. The CDR3 coding sequence is TGTGCCAGCAGCTCCGAGGTCGGGAGGTCCAACAATGAGCAGTTCTTC. The complete variable domain, with remaining parts taken from reference TRBV7-3 and TRBJ2-1, reads GAGVSQTPSNKVTEKGKYVELRCDPISGHTALYWYRQSLGQGPEFLIYFQGTGAADDSGLPNDRFFAVRPEGSVSTLKIQRTERGDSAVYLCASSSEVGRSNNEQFFGPGTRLTVL.

The genes are TRBV19 and TRBJ1-2, with D unresolved. Trimming removed 3 bases from V and 4 bases from J, with 12 bases in between. Germline-derived CDR1 and CDR2 are LNHDA and SQIVND (reference sequence). The CDR3 is 14 residues long. The CDR3 is CASSIRRQIYGYTF. CDR3 DNA: TGTGCCAGTAGTATCCGTCGCCAGATCTATGGCTACACCTTC.

The J gene is TRBJ2-6, the V gene TRBV7-2; TRBD1 matches 8 bases. CDR1 SGHTA and CDR2 FQGNSA come from the germline V gene. The CDR3 length is 17 residues. V shed 6 bases, J shed 0 bases, and the junction held 7 bases outside the gene matches. The CDR3 here is CASSPSGGNSGANVLTF. In DNA, the CDR3 is TGTGCCAGCAGTCCTTCAGGGGGCAACTCTGGGGCCAACGTCCTGACTTTC.

V usage is TRBV5-4 and J usage is TRBJ1-1; D not resolved. V gave up 4 bases and J gave up 1 base, with 11 bases separating them. The germline V gene has CDR1 SGHNT and CDR2 YYREEE (reference sequence). The CDR3 consists of 14 residues. The CDR3 spells CASSTEIENTEAFF. As DNA, the CDR3 is TGTGCCAGCAGCACAGAAATAGAGAACACTGAAGCTTTCTTT. Full variable domain (missing parts from reference TRBV5-4 and TRBJ1-1): ETGVTQSPTHLIKTRGQQVTLRCSSQSGHNTVSWYQQALGQGPQFIFQYYREEENGRGNFPPRFSGLQFPNYSSELNVNALELDDSALYLCASSTEIENTEAFFGQGTRLTVV.

The V call is TRBV18, the J call TRBJ2-2; D remains unclear. Per the germline V gene, CDR1 is KGHSH and CDR2 is LQKENI. This CDR3 comprises 17 residues. V lost 0 bases and J lost 0, with 11 bases in between. The CDR3 nucleotides read TGTGCCAGCTCACCACCGGAGCACAACGCGAACACCGGGGAGCTGTTTTTT. This encodes CASSPPEHNANTGELFF.

This clone was seen a handful of times. The V and J genes are TRBV27 and TRBJ2-7; 11 bases align to TRBD2. The CDR3 consists of 18 residues. Germline CDR1 reads MNHEY; CDR2 reads SMNVEV (reference sequence). Germline trimming cut 4 bases from V and 0 bases from J; bases unmatched to any gene: 11. In DNA form, the CDR3 reads TGTGCCAGCAGTTACGGGACTAGCGGAGGGGGTAGCTCCTACGAGCAGTACTTC. Its translation is CASSYGTSGGGSSYEQYF.

The J gene is TRBJ2-5, the V gene TRBV9; 14 bases match TRBD2. This CDR3 spans 18 amino acids. CDR1 and CDR2 (germline): SGDLS, YYNGEE. V was pared by 0 bases and J by 4 bases, with 8 bases of the junction left unmatched. As DNA, the CDR3 is TGTGCCAGCAGCGTAGCAGGGACTAGCGGGAGTGGTCTAGAGACCCAGTACTTC. Translating gives CASSVAGTSGSGLETQYF.

In its sample, this clone was seen a few times. The chain joins TRBV7-9 to TRBJ2-7, with 9 bases that match TRBD1. V was clipped by 5 bases and J by 5 bases; unmatched bases: 1. The CDR3 is 12 residues long. Germline loops: CDR1 SEHNR, CDR2 FQNEAQ (reference sequence). The DNA for the CDR3 is TGTGCCAGCAGCCGGACAGGGGACGAGCAGTACTTC. Amino acids: CASSRTGDEQYF.

The table lists this clone with a few counts. The V gene is TRBV5-4, the J gene TRBJ1-2; 7 nucleotides agree with TRBD1. The CDR3 totals 15 residues. Germline-derived CDR1 and CDR2 are SGHNT and YYREEE (reference sequence). Trimming cost V 4 bases and J 2 bases; bases outside gene matches: 8. The CDR3 is CASSPTGQSNYGYTF. CDR3 DNA sequence: TGTGCCAGCAGCCCTACGGGACAGAGCAACTATGGCTACACCTTC.